The clone carrying this TCR beta chain has just one count. Per germline, CDR1 SQVTM and CDR2 ANQGSEA. V was pared by 6 bases and J by 7 bases, with 6 bases of the junction left unmatched. The CDR3 spans 12 residues. This entry belongs to a study of blood T cell repertoires in COVID-19. Overall study: The cDNA or gDNA used as material had been derived from T cells, B-cell-depleted T cells, or PBMCs.

In the original analysis: Estimates of nucleated cell counts were drawn from the amplification of reference gene primers. Produced via immunoSEQ multiplex PCR; TCRdb's table is partial and in-frame only. V and J calls and clone size come straight from that table; D and trimming were deduced from the DNA. The table lists 140,000 or so clones, 65% to 85% of them singletons. The V call is TRBV29-1, the J call TRBJ1-5; TRBD1 agrees at 7 bases. Input material: peripheral blood. The TCR was taken from a woman in her forties or fifties with acute or convalescent COVID-19. The CDR3 DNA reads as TGCAGCGTAGACAGGGTCGGGCAGCCCCAGCATTTT. This codes for CSVDRVGQPQHF.